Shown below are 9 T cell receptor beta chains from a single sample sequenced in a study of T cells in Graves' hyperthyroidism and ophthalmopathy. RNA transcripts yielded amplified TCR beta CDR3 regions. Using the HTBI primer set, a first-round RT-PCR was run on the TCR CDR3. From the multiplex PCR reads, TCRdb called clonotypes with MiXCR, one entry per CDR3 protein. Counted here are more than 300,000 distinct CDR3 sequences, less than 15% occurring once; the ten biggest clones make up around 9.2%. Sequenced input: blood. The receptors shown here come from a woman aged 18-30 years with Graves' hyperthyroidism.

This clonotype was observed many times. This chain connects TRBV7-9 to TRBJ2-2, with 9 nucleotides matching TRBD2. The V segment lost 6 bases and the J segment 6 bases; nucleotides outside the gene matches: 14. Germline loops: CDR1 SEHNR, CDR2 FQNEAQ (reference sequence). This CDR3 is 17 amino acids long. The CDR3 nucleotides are TGTGCCAGCAGACGAACAGCGGGAGGAGAGTTAGCCGGGGAGCTGTTTTTT. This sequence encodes CASRRTAGGELAGELFF. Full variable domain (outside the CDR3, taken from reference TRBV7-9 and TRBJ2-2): DTGVSQNPRHKITKRGQNVTFRCDPISEHNRLYWYRQTLGQGPEFLTYFQNEAQLEKSRLLSDRFSAERPKGSFSTLEIQRTEQGDSAMYLCASRRTAGGELAGELFFGEGSRLTVL.

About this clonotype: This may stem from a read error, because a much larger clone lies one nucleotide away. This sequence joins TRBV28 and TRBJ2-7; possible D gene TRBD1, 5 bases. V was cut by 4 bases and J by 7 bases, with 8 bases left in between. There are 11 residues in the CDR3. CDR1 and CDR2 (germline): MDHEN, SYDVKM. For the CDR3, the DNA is TGTGCCAGCAGTTGGCGACAGGAGCAGTACTTC. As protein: CASSWRQEQYF. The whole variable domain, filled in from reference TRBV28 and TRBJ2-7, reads DVKVTQSSRYLVKRTGEKVFLECVQDMDHENMFWYRQDPGLGLRLIYFSYDVKMKEKGDIPEGYSVSREKKERFSLILESASTNQTSMYLCASSWRQEQYFGPGTRLTVT.

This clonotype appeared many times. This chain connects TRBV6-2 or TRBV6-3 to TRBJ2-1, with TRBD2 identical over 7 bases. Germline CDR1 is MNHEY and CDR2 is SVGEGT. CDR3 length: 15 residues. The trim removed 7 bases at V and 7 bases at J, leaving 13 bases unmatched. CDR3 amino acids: CASILGRAEGNEQFF. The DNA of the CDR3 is TGTGCCAGCATCCTGGGGAGGGCCGAGGGGAATGAGCAGTTCTTC.

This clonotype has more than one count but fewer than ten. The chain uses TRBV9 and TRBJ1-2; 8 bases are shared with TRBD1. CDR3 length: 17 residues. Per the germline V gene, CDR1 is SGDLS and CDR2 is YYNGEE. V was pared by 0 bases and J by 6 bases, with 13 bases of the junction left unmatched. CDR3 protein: CASSVAGSTQGADGYTF. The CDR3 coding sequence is TGTGCCAGCAGCGTAGCCGGGTCGACCCAGGGGGCGGATGGCTACACCTTC. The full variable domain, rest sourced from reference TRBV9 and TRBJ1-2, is DSGVTQTPKHLITATGQRVTLRCSPRSGDLSVYWYQQSLDQGLQFLIQYYNGEERAKGNILERFSAQQFPDLHSELNLSSLELGDSALYFCASSVAGSTQGADGYTFGSGTRLTVV.

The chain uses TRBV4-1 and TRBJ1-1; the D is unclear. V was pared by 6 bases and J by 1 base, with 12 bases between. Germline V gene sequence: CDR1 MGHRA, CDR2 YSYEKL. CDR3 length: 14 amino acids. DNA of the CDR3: TGCGCCAGCAGTAGGTTTCGGTGGAACACTGAAGCTTTCTTT. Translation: CASSRFRWNTEAFF.

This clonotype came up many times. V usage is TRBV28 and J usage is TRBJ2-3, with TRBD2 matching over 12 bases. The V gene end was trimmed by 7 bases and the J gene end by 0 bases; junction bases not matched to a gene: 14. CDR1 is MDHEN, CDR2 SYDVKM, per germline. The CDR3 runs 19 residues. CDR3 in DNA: TGTGCCAGCATGAGTTTGTGGACTAGCGGGGTGTATAGCACAGATACGCAGTATTTT. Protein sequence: CASMSLWTSGVYSTDTQYF.

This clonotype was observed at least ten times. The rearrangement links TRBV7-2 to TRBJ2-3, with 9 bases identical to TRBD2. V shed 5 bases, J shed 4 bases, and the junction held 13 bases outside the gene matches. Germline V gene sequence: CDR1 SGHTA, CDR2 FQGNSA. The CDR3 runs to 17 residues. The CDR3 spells CASSLLTSGRVADTQYF. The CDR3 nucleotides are TGTGCCAGCAGCCTCCTGACTAGCGGCCGGGTCGCAGATACGCAGTATTTT.

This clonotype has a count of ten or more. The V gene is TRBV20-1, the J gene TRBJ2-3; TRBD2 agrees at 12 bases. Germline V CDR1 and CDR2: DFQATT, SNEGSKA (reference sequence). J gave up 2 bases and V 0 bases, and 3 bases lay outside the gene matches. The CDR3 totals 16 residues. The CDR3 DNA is TGCAGTGCTAGAGAACCTAGCGGGAGGGTCACAGATACGCAGTATTTT. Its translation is CSAREPSGRVTDTQYF.

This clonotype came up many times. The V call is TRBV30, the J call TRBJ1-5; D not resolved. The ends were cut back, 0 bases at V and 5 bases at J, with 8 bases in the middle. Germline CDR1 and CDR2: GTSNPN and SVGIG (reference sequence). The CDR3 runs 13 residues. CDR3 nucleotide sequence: TGTGCCTGGAGTGTAGAATTCGATCAGCCCCAGCATTTT. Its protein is CAWSVEFDQPQHF.